The clone carrying this T cell receptor beta chain has a handful of counts. The antigen is unknown. After 5'RACE with constant-segment primers, TCR alpha and TCR beta cDNA libraries carrying sample barcodes and UMIs were obtained. TCRdb used MiXCR to reprocess the 5' RACE reads, holding one entry per CDR3 protein. The sample shows roughly 450,000 distinct CDR3 sequences, 15% to 20% of them seen only once. V lost 2 bases to trimming and J lost 4 bases; unmatched junction nucleotides: 10. Germline CDR1 DFQATT, CDR2 SNEGSKA (reference sequence). The CDR3 extends over 16 amino acids. The data were taken from a study of T-cell memory formation after mild COVID-19. Study outcomes and limitations: Second-wave clones that peaked on day 37 lacked confirmed SARS-CoV-2 specificity. Memory cells collected pre-infection included some clones that later responded, suggesting cross-reactive memory joined.

The V and J genes are TRBV20-1 and TRBJ2-5, with 10 bases identical to TRBD2. This sequence was found in an adult woman who had mild COVID-19 (a few samples of this study predate the infection). Cell type and time point are not known. The specimen sequenced was PBMCs or a T cell subset sorted from them (not recorded which). CDR3 loop: CSARRGFSGRSETQYF. Written as DNA, the CDR3 is TGCAGTGCTAGACGGGGCTTTAGCGGGAGGTCAGAGACCCAGTACTTC.